The clone carrying this T cell receptor beta chain was seen a few times. The sample belongs to a study of cytotoxic CD8 clonotypes in ibrutinib-treated CLL. This CDR3 has 14 residues. Germline CDR1 SGDLS, CDR2 YYNGEE. V shed 3 bases and J 4 bases; nucleotides not matched to a gene: 6. Clones were read by immunoSEQ multiplex PCR, and TCRdb kept only the in-frame ones, dropping some. The sample has a few hundred thousand clones, around 70% seen once. The V call is TRBV9, the J call TRBJ1-2, with 7 nucleotides matching TRBD1. The specimen was PBMCs, collected after 24 months of ibrutinib treatment. The sequence came from a human donor with chronic lymphocytic leukemia. CDR3 bases: TGTGCCAGCAGCGGTCCGACAGGGATCTATGGCTACACCTTC. Its translation: CASSGPTGIYGYTF. The full variable domain, rest sourced from reference TRBV9 and TRBJ1-2, is DSGVTQTPKHLITATGQRVTLRCSPRSGDLSVYWYQQSLDQGLQFLIQYYNGEERAKGNILERFSAQQFPDLHSELNLSSLELGDSALYFCASSGPTGIYGYTFGSGTRLTVV.